A single sample gave rise to the 26 T cell receptor beta chains below, sequenced in a study of yellow fever vaccine responses in identical twins. TCRdb re-analysed the RT-PCR reads in MiXCR, keeping a single row per CDR3 protein. Here the sample spans roughly 2,000 distinct CDR3 sequences, roughly 80% being singletons. The sample consisted of T cells from blood (PBMCs), unsorted or a sorted subset (not recorded which), taken before or after yellow fever vaccination (not recorded which). Source of these receptors: a woman under 30 who received the yellow fever vaccine.

This chain connects TRBV27 to TRBJ1-6, with 7 bases lining up with TRBD1. Germline loops: CDR1 MNHEY, CDR2 SMNVEV (reference sequence). CDR3 size: 16 residues. V shed 6 bases, J shed 0 bases, and the junction held 5 bases outside the gene matches. The CDR3 is CASRPTGSSYNSPLHF. The CDR3 DNA reads as TGTGCCAGCAGACCGACAGGGAGCTCCTATAATTCACCCCTCCACTTT.

The V and J genes are TRBV11-2 and TRBJ2-3, with D perhaps matching TRBD1 or TRBD2 (5 bases each). CDR1 is SGHAT, CDR2 FQNNGV, per germline. The CDR3 is made up of 15 amino acids. Trimming removed 1 base from V and 6 bases from J, with 14 bases in between. CDR3 nucleotides: TGTGCCAGCAGCTTAGGGCATATTCGGGGCGATACGCAGTATTTT. Protein sequence: CASSLGHIRGDTQYF.

Here the CDR3 reads CASSQDATQSYEQYF. DNA of the CDR3: TGCGCCAGCAGCCAAGATGCCACCCAGTCCTACGAGCAGTACTTC. This sequence joins TRBV4-3 and TRBJ2-7; D not resolved. This CDR3 contains 15 residues. The V end was cut by 0 bases, the J end by 1 base, with 10 bases between. CDR1 is LGHNA and CDR2 is YSLEER in the germline V gene.

This clonotype has more than one count but fewer than ten. The V and J genes are TRBV18 and TRBJ2-3; D not resolved. V was pared by 3 bases and J by 4 bases, with 14 bases between. The CDR3 loop spans 15 amino acids. From germline, CDR1 is KGHSH and CDR2 LQKENI. In nucleotides, the CDR3 is TGTGCCAGCTCACCGCCGGTCGGTGGGCCAGATACGCAGTATTTT. Translating gives CASSPPVGGPDTQYF.

J is TRBJ2-3 and V is TRBV11-3; D not certain. V lost 1 base and J lost 7, with 9 bases in between. The V gene's germline CDR1 is SGHNT and CDR2 YENEEA. The CDR3 loop spans 13 amino acids. CDR3 in amino acids: CASSLGWQNTQYF. CDR3 nucleotides: TGTGCCAGCAGCTTAGGTTGGCAGAATACGCAGTATTTT.

The chain joins TRBV29-1 to TRBJ2-2; tentative D call: TRBD2 (5 bases). The germline CDR1 and CDR2 sequences are SQVTM and ANQGSEA. The length of the CDR3 is 12 residues. The V and J ends lost 6 bases and 5 bases respectively, with 10 bases between them. CDR3 nucleotide sequence: TGCAGCGTCCTCGGGGATACCGGGGAGCTGTTTTTT. It yields the protein CSVLGDTGELFF.

About this clonotype: Relative to the germline gene, one junction end is altered; a read error may explain this. The chain recombines TRBV7-7 with TRBJ2-1, with 8 bases fitting TRBD2. This CDR3 has 16 amino acids. The germline V gene encodes CDR1 SSHAT and CDR2 FNYEAQ (reference sequence). The CDR3 spells CASSLGLAGSYNEQFF. The CDR3 coding sequence is TGTGCTAGCAGTTTAGGACTAGCCGGTTCCTACAATGAGCAGTTCTTC. The full variable domain, in which reference TRBV7-7 and TRBJ2-1 provide the parts outside the CDR3, is GAGVSQSPRYKVTKRGQDVTLRCDPISSHATLYWYQQALGQGPEFLTYFNYEAQPDKSGLPSDRFSAERPEGSISTLTIQRTEQRDSAMYRCASSLGLAGSYNEQFFGPGTRLTVL.

The chain couples TRBV29-1 to TRBJ1-5; 7 nucleotides match TRBD1. Trimming at V came to 7 bases and at J to 5 bases, leaving 5 bases not matched to a gene. The length of the CDR3 is 12 residues. Germline CDR1 SQVTM, CDR2 ANQGSEA. This CDR3 is CSALGQDQPQHF. CDR3 DNA sequence: TGCAGCGCCCTCGGACAGGATCAGCCCCAGCATTTT.

The chain couples TRBV15 to TRBJ2-1; tentative D call: TRBD2 (5 bases). V lost 0 bases, J lost 0 bases, and 6 bases lay in between. The CDR3 runs to 15 residues. CDR1 and CDR2 from the germline V gene are LNHNV and YYDKDF (reference sequence). For the CDR3, the DNA is TGTGCCACCAGCAGAGAAGGAGGCTCCTACAATGAGCAGTTCTTC. Translated: CATSREGGSYNEQFF.

This rearrangement joins TRBV15 to TRBJ2-1, with D tentatively TRBD2 (7 bases). V lost 5 bases and J lost 9, with 20 bases in between. The CDR3 covers 15 residues. Germline assignment: CDR1 LNHNV and CDR2 YYDKDF (reference sequence). This CDR3 is CATSSQDGGRGEQFF. CDR3 bases: TGTGCCACCAGCTCACAGGACGGGGGGCGAGGTGAGCAGTTCTTC.

This clonotype was found once. This sequence joins TRBV28 and TRBJ2-2; D uncertain. The CDR3 runs 14 residues. Trimming shortened V by 9 bases and J by 5 bases, and 16 bases separated the two germline ends. Per germline, CDR1 MDHEN and CDR2 SYDVKM. The CDR3, as DNA: TGTGCCAGAACGAGCGTCCGAAGGACCGGGGAGCTGTTTTTT. It is translated as CARTSVRRTGELFF.

V is TRBV4-3 and J is TRBJ2-5, with 9 bases fitting TRBD2. Per the germline V gene, CDR1 is LGHNA and CDR2 is YSLEER. The CDR3 covers 16 residues. V shed 4 bases, J shed 5 bases, and the junction held 11 bases outside the gene matches. The CDR3 DNA reads TGCGCCAGCAGCCTCAATTTAGCGGGAGAGGCGGAGACCCAGTACTTC. It specifies CASSLNLAGEAETQYF.

This clonotype has only a few counts. V is TRBV10-1 and J is TRBJ2-7; possibly TRBD2 for D (5 bases). The CDR3 runs to 15 residues. V lost 5 bases, J lost 0 bases, and 14 bases lay in between. Germline V CDR1 and CDR2: WNHNN, SYGVQD (reference sequence). For the CDR3, the DNA is TGCGCCAGCAGTCCCCGACGGGAAGGCTCCTACGAGCAGTACTTC. Translation: CASSPRREGSYEQYF.

V gene TRBV11-2 combines with J gene TRBJ2-7; no reliable D call. The CDR3 is 13 amino acids. V lost 1 base and J 2 bases, leaving 6 bases between the germline ends. Germline CDR1 and CDR2: SGHAT and FQNNGV. The CDR3 protein is CASSLGPAYEQYF. The CDR3 DNA sequence: TGTGCCAGCAGCTTAGGGCCCGCCTACGAGCAGTACTTC.

The chain links TRBV15 to TRBJ1-4, with a possible D match to TRBD1 (5 bases). The germline V and J ends were trimmed by 0 bases and 7 bases, with 12 bases remaining between them. The CDR3 is 15 amino acids. The germline V gene has CDR1 LNHNV and CDR2 YYDKDF (reference sequence). CDR3 loop: CATSRDLQGPEKLFF. CDR3 nucleotide sequence: TGTGCCACCAGCAGAGATCTCCAGGGTCCTGAAAAACTGTTTTTT.

The chain links TRBV12-3 or TRBV12-4 to TRBJ2-7; D is possibly TRBD2 (7 bases). The V gene lost 5 bases and the J gene lost 2 bases, with 16 bases spanning the gap. CDR3 length: 15 amino acids. Here the CDR3 reads CASSPGRDTAYEQYF. The CDR3, as DNA: TGTGCCAGCAGTCCTGGGAGGGACACCGCCTACGAGCAGTACTTC.

The chain combines TRBV7-2 with TRBJ1-4, with D maybe TRBD1 (5 bases). The CDR3 length is 13 residues. CDR1 SGHTA and CDR2 FQGNSA come from the germline V gene. The V and J ends lost 2 bases and 5 bases respectively, with 6 bases between them. This CDR3 is CASSLNRNEKLFF. DNA for the CDR3: TGTGCCAGCAGCTTAAACAGGAATGAAAAACTGTTTTTT.

This clonotype appeared a single time. CDR3 residues: CASSLFGTGLYLDEQFF. CDR3 nucleotide sequence: TGTGCCAGCAGTTTATTTGGGACAGGGTTATACTTGGATGAGCAGTTCTTC. The rearrangement links TRBV28 to TRBJ2-1, with TRBD1 identical over 9 bases. V dropped 1 base and J dropped 8; count of bases not matched to a gene: 12. CDR1 and CDR2 from the germline V gene are MDHEN and SYDVKM. This CDR3 is built from 17 residues.

The chain joins TRBV6-5 to TRBJ2-1, with D perhaps TRBD1 (6 bases). Trimming stripped 4 bases from V and 5 bases from J, with 12 bases between. CDR3 length: 14 residues. Germline CDR1 reads MNHEY; CDR2 reads SVGAGI. In nucleotides, the CDR3 is TGTGCCAGCAGTTCTCGGGACATAAACAATGAGCAGTTCTTC. Protein: CASSSRDINNEQFF.

This chain uses TRBV15 with TRBJ2-7; D possibly matches TRBD1 or TRBD2 (5 bases each). CDR1 is LNHNV, CDR2 YYDKDF, per germline (reference sequence). V shed 1 base and J shed 0 bases, with 7 bases lying between them. This CDR3 is 14 amino acids long. The CDR3 loop reads CATSRAGTSYEQYF. CDR3 DNA sequence: TGTGCCACCAGCAGAGCCGGGACCTCCTACGAGCAGTACTTC. Together with reference TRBV15 and TRBJ2-7, the CDR3 gives the full variable domain: DAMVIQNPRYQVTQFGKPVTLSCSQTLNHNVMYWYQQKSSQAPKLLFHYYDKDFNNEADTPDNFQSRRPNTSFCFLDIRSPGLGDTAMYLCATSRAGTSYEQYFGPGTRLTVT.

The chain joins TRBV7-6 to TRBJ2-2; 7 bases are shared with TRBD2. J lost 1 base, V lost 5 bases, and 13 bases had no gene match. The length of the CDR3 is 18 residues. The V gene's germline CDR1 is SGHVS and CDR2 FNYEAQ. CDR3 sequence: CASSRPPGGTMNTGELFF. The DNA of the CDR3 is TGTGCCAGCAGCCGCCCCCCGGGGGGAACCATGAACACCGGGGAGCTGTTTTTT.

This sequence joins TRBV2 and TRBJ2-5; D may be TRBD2 (6 bases). The V end lost 3 bases, the J end lost 5 bases, and 16 bases lay between the germline ends. The CDR3 extends over 15 amino acids. Germline lookup yields CDR1 SNHLY and CDR2 FYNNEI. DNA of the CDR3: TGTGCCAGCAGTGATCTAGCTCCTGGGGGGGAGACCCAGTACTTC. Protein product: CASSDLAPGGETQYF.

The genes are TRBV4-1 and TRBJ2-1, with D uncertain. Germline CDR1 and CDR2: MGHRA and YSYEKL. The CDR3 totals 15 residues. V lost 1 base and J lost 10, with 17 bases in between. CDR3 bases: TGCGCCAGCAGCCAAGGCCCCGACTCTCTTGGCGAGCAGTTCTTC. Translating gives CASSQGPDSLGEQFF.

The CDR3 region has the DNA TGTGCCAGCAGCGAACACAGGGACGAGCAGTACTTC. Protein product: CASSEHRDEQYF. The V gene is TRBV5-4, the J gene TRBJ2-7; D perhaps matches TRBD1 (6 bases). V lost 4 bases to trimming and J lost 5 bases, with 10 bases between them. There are 12 residues in the CDR3. Looked up from germline, CDR1 is SGHNT and CDR2 is YYREEE (reference sequence). Combining the CDR3 with reference TRBV5-4 and TRBJ2-7 gives the whole variable domain ETGVTQSPTHLIKTRGQQVTLRCSSQSGHNTVSWYQQALGQGPQFIFQYYREEENGRGNFPPRFSGLQFPNYSSELNVNALELDDSALYLCASSEHRDEQYFGPGTRLTVT.

DNA of the CDR3: TGCAGTGCTAGGGGTATCGGGACAGTGAACTATGGCTACACCTTC. Residues: CSARGIGTVNYGYTF. V and J are TRBV20-1 and TRBJ1-2, with 7 bases matching TRBD1. The CDR3 runs 15 residues. Unmatched junction bases numbered 9, after V lost 3 bases and J lost 2 bases. Per germline, CDR1 DFQATT and CDR2 SNEGSKA (reference sequence).

J is TRBJ1-2 and V is TRBV4-1, with no clear D. Germline V gene lookup returns CDR1 MGHRA and CDR2 YSYEKL. The CDR3 is 15 residues long. The V end lost 1 base, the J end lost 4 bases, and 13 bases lay between the germline ends. Here the CDR3 reads CASSQAPDLSYGYTF. In nucleotides, the CDR3 is TGCGCCAGCAGCCAAGCCCCAGACCTCTCCTATGGCTACACCTTC.